The 23 T cell receptor beta chains given below trace back to one sample, sequenced in a study of T-cell reconstitution after alpha-beta-depleted transplantation in children. A library of TCRbeta sequences, prepared with unique molecular identifiers, was generated. TCRdb re-analysed the PCR reads in MiXCR, keeping a single row per CDR3 protein. The table has 100,000 to 120,000 distinct CDR3 sequences, around 10% seen once. The sample was PBMCs from the stem cell graft donor, taken from the stem cell graft. These receptors all stem from a human donor who donated a stem cell graft to a child with acute lymphoblastic leukemia.

In its sample, this clonotype was seen many times. The rearrangement joins TRBV6-2 or TRBV6-3 to TRBJ2-1, with D unclear. The CDR3 spans 14 residues. Germline-derived CDR1 and CDR2 are MNHEY and SVGEGT. The germline V and J ends were trimmed by 4 bases and 2 bases, with 9 bases remaining between them. The CDR3 nucleotides are TGTGCCAGCAGTTTTCCTGACACCTACAATGAGCAGTTCTTC. Protein sequence: CASSFPDTYNEQFF.

V gene TRBV5-4 combines with J gene TRBJ1-2; the match to TRBD1 covers 8 bases. CDR1 is SGHNT, CDR2 YYREEE, per germline (reference sequence). Trimming cost V 4 bases and J 6 bases; bases outside gene matches: 5. The CDR3 is 13 amino acids. In DNA form, the CDR3 reads TGTGCCAGCAGCCGGACAGGGCAGGATGGCTACACCTTC. It codes for CASSRTGQDGYTF.

This clonotype occurred many times. The CDR3 sequence: CSARDAMRSDYTEAFF. The CDR3 coding sequence is TGCAGTGCTAGAGATGCGATGCGGTCGGATTACACTGAAGCTTTCTTT. The rearrangement joins TRBV20-1 to TRBJ1-1; no definite D call. V lost 0 bases, J lost 3 bases, and 17 bases lay in between. CDR1 and CDR2 from the germline V gene are DFQATT and SNEGSKA (reference sequence). CDR3 size: 16 residues.

This clonotype was recorded at least ten times. The chain uses TRBV16 and TRBJ2-7; 8 bases line up with TRBD1. The CDR3 has 17 amino acids. Trimming cost V 4 bases and J 3 bases; bases outside gene matches: 14. Germline CDR1 reads KGHSY; CDR2 reads FQNENV. The CDR3 here is CASSRALGQGENYEQYF. The DNA for the CDR3 is TGTGCCAGCAGCCGCGCCCTAGGACAGGGAGAAAACTACGAGCAGTACTTC.

This clonotype was recorded once. Compared with germline, one end of the junction differs, possibly owing to a read error. The chain uses TRBV12-3 or TRBV12-4 and TRBJ1-2; D is unclear. This CDR3 is built from 15 residues. CDR3 in DNA: TGTGCCAGCAGAACAACCAGCAGACGAGGATATGGCTACACCTTT. Protein: CASRTTSRRGYGYTF.

This clonotype has at least ten counts. The chain uses TRBV7-9 and TRBJ2-7, with D uncertain. Per germline, CDR1 SEHNR and CDR2 FQNEAQ (reference sequence). V lost 1 base and J lost 5, with 9 bases in between. This CDR3 region has 13 residues. The CDR3 sequence: CASSLDPGHEQYF. The CDR3 nucleotides are TGTGCCAGCAGCTTAGATCCCGGACACGAGCAGTACTTC. Full variable domain (remainder filled in from reference TRBV7-9 and TRBJ2-7): DTGVSQNPRHKITKRGQNVTFRCDPISEHNRLYWYRQTLGQGPEFLTYFQNEAQLEKSRLLSDRFSAERPKGSFSTLEIQRTEQGDSAMYLCASSLDPGHEQYFGPGTRLTVT.

This clonotype was picked up many times. The chain recombines TRBV4-3 with TRBJ2-7, with 7 bases that match TRBD2. After removal of 0 bases from V and 0 bases from J, the junction contained 5 bases not matched to a gene. Germline CDR1 reads LGHNA; CDR2 reads YSLEER. The CDR3 runs to 16 residues. In DNA form, the CDR3 reads TGCGCCAGCAGCCAAGAGGACGGGGGGACCTCCTACGAGCAGTACTTC. Translated: CASSQEDGGTSYEQYF.

The table lists this clonotype with many counts. The CDR3 region is CASSLTGGTDTQYF. For the CDR3, the DNA is TGTGCCAGCAGTTTGACGGGGGGGACAGATACGCAGTATTTT. The rearrangement joins TRBV12-3 or TRBV12-4 to TRBJ2-3, with 8 bases lining up with TRBD2. V was pared by 3 bases and J by 3 bases, with 2 bases of the junction left unmatched. This CDR3 region has 14 residues.

This clonotype came up a few times. The rearrangement joins TRBV18 to TRBJ2-7, with 9 nucleotides matching TRBD1. The J segment lost 4 bases and the V segment lost 1 base, leaving 5 bases of the junction unmatched. Germline V gene lookup returns CDR1 KGHSH and CDR2 LQKENI. This CDR3 comprises 15 residues. Written as DNA, the CDR3 is TGTGCCAGCTCACCACGACAGGGGGACCCATACGAGCAGTACTTC. As protein: CASSPRQGDPYEQYF.

This clonotype has at least ten counts. This chain uses TRBV7-6 with TRBJ1-6, with 9 bases identical to TRBD1. The CDR3 loop spans 15 amino acids. Germline V gene data show CDR1 as SGHVS and CDR2 as FNYEAQ. V dropped 3 bases and J dropped 8; count of bases not matched to a gene: 5. CDR3 DNA sequence: TGTGCCAGCAGCTTCTCGACAGGGGGGGATTCACCCCTCCACTTT. Protein: CASSFSTGGDSPLHF.

This clonotype showed up many times. V and J are TRBV20-1 and TRBJ1-4; D is perhaps TRBD1 (5 bases). The germline V gene encodes CDR1 DFQATT and CDR2 SNEGSKA (reference sequence). V was clipped by 5 bases and J by 8 bases, with 18 bases between them. This CDR3 contains 14 residues. CDR3 bases: TGCAGTGCTGGGAAGGGAGGGGAGAGCGAAAAACTGTTTTTT. Residues: CSAGKGGESEKLFF.

The chain joins TRBV12-3 or TRBV12-4 to TRBJ2-5; perhaps D is TRBD1 or TRBD2 (5 bases each). V lost 3 bases, J lost 5 bases, and 13 bases lay in between. The CDR3 spans 14 residues. In nucleotides, the CDR3 is TGTGCCAGCAGTTTGAGAGGGACCAGGGAGACCCAGTACTTC. It yields the protein CASSLRGTRETQYF.

This clonotype was seen at least ten times. The chain is built from TRBV7-2 and TRBJ2-3, with D hard to call. Germline V lookup: CDR1 SGHTA, CDR2 FQGNSA. This CDR3 has 12 amino acids. V gave up 8 bases and J gave up 3 bases, with 9 bases separating them. As DNA, the CDR3 is TGTGCCAGCTCACCCTATACAGATACGCAGTATTTT. Translation gives CASSPYTDTQYF.

This clonotype was seen only a few times. The V call is TRBV7-8, the J call TRBJ1-5; TRBD1 agrees at 8 bases. J lost 6 bases, V lost 5 bases, and 6 bases had no gene match. This CDR3 region has 14 residues. Germline V gives CDR1 SGHVS, CDR2 FQNEAQ. The chain's CDR3 is CASSPGTGSQPQHF. The DNA for the CDR3 is TGTGCCAGCAGCCCTGGGACAGGCTCTCAGCCCCAGCATTTT.

This clonotype appeared many times. In nucleotides, the CDR3 is TGCAGTGCCCCCACGTTCCTAGCGGGCACAGATACGCAGTATTTT. It is translated as CSAPTFLAGTDTQYF. This chain connects TRBV20-1 to TRBJ2-3; 7 bases are a match to TRBD2. The germline V gene encodes CDR1 DFQATT and CDR2 SNEGSKA (reference sequence). The CDR3 consists of 15 residues. The V and J ends lost 6 bases and 1 base, in that order; junction bases with no gene match: 10.

This clonotype showed up many times. The chain carries TRBV5-6 and TRBJ2-7; 7 bases agree with TRBD1. With 4 bases clipped from V and 5 bases from J, the junction kept 6 bases outside the gene matches. Germline CDR1 SGHDT, CDR2 YYEEEE. The CDR3 sequence is 13 residues long. In DNA form, the CDR3 reads TGTGCCAGCAGCCGGGACAGCACCCACGAGCAGTACTTC. Its protein is CASSRDSTHEQYF.

In regard to this clonotype: Being one base from a much bigger clone, this may be a read error. The DNA of the CDR3 is TGTTCCAGCAGCTTAAGTGGGGCGAATTCTGAAGCTTTCTTT. Protein: CSSSLSGANSEAFF. The chain is built from TRBV11-3 and TRBJ1-1; possible D gene TRBD1, 5 bases. The CDR3 is made up of 14 amino acids. CDR1 is SGHNT and CDR2 is YENEEA in the germline V gene.

In this sample, this clonotype turned up many times. This chain connects TRBV12-3 or TRBV12-4 to TRBJ2-2; D possibly corresponds to TRBD2 (5 bases). V dropped 6 bases and J dropped 4 bases, with 15 bases sitting between them. The CDR3 is 15 residues long. CDR3 sequence reads: CASSIQEAGTGELFF. The CDR3 coding sequence is TGTGCCAGCAGCATTCAGGAGGCAGGCACCGGGGAGCTGTTTTTT.

This clonotype was seen at least ten times. The genes are TRBV10-3 and TRBJ1-6; the D is unclear. This CDR3 contains 15 residues. The ends were cut back, 1 base at V and 7 bases at J, with 11 bases in the middle. Looked up from germline, CDR1 is ENHRY and CDR2 is SYGVKD. The CDR3 bases are TGTGCCATCAGTGAGTTGGCTTTCGGAAATTCACCCCTCCACTTT. Translation gives CAISELAFGNSPLHF.

This clonotype occurred many times. The rearrangement uses TRBV25-1 and TRBJ2-7; D unresolved. CDR1 MGHDK and CDR2 SYGVNS come from the germline V gene. Trimming removed 7 bases at V and 3 bases at J, with 10 bases between. This CDR3 has 12 residues. The CDR3 region has the DNA TGTGCCAGCACCATTTGGAACTACGAGCAGTACTTC. Its protein product is CASTIWNYEQYF.

This clonotype was observed many times. The rearrangement links TRBV13 to TRBJ2-1; 7 bases are a match to TRBD2. Germline values: CDR1 PRHDT, CDR2 FYEKMQ (reference sequence). V was clipped by 0 bases and J by 2 bases; unmatched bases: 7. This CDR3 spans 17 amino acids. The CDR3 DNA sequence: TGTGCCAGCAGCTTAGGGGGGGGGGACTCCCCCTACAATGAGCAGTTCTTC. It encodes CASSLGGGDSPYNEQFF.

Ten or more counts support this clonotype. The chain links TRBV7-2 to TRBJ2-2; tentatively, D is TRBD1 or TRBD2 (6 bases each). The germline gives CDR1 SGHTA, CDR2 FQGNSA. The CDR3 sequence is 16 residues long. V was cut by 0 bases and J by 1 base, with 9 bases left in between. The CDR3 DNA reads as TGTGCCAGCAGCTTAGCGGGGGGACAGAACACCGGGGAGCTGTTTTTT. This codes for CASSLAGGQNTGELFF.

In its sample, this clonotype ranks as medium-sized. The V and J genes are TRBV3-1 and TRBJ1-2; D is possibly TRBD1 (6 bases). CDR3 size: 15 residues. Germline V gene lookup returns CDR1 LGHDT and CDR2 YNNKEL (reference sequence). The germline V and J ends were trimmed by 2 bases and 8 bases, with 18 bases remaining between them. CDR3 nucleotides: TGTGCCAGCAGCCAAAGTAGAGGGGGTGGCGAGGGCTACACCTTC. The encoded protein is CASSQSRGGGEGYTF. Looking up the rest from reference TRBV3-1 and TRBJ1-2 gives the full variable domain: DTAVSQTPKYLVTQMGNDKSIKCEQNLGHDTMYWYKQDSKKFLKIMFSYNNKELIINETVPNRFSPKSPDKAHLNLHINSLELGDSAVYFCASSQSRGGGEGYTFGSGTRLTVV.